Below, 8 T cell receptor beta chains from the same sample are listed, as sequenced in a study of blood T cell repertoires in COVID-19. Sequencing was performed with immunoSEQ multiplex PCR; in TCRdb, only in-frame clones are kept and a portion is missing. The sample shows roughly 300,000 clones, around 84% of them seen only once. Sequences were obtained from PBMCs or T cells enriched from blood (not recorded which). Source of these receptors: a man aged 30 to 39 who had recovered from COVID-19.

CDR3 sequence (DNA): TGTGCCAGCAGCTTCAGGGGTCACACTGAAGCTTTCTTT. It specifies CASSFRGHTEAFF. V usage is TRBV7-8 and J usage is TRBJ1-1, with TRBD1 as a possible D gene (6 bases). Trimming pared 3 bases from V and 3 bases from J, leaving 8 bases between. The CDR3 is 13 residues long. Germline CDR1 and CDR2: SGHVS and FQNEAQ.

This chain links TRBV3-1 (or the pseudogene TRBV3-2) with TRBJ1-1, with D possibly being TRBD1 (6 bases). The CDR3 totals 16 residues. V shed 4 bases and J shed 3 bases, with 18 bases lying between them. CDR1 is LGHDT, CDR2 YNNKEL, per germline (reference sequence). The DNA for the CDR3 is TGTGCCAGCAGCCCCACCAGGGGCGGTTCTTACACTGAAGCTTTCTTT. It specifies CASSPTRGGSYTEAFF.

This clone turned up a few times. The DNA of the CDR3 is TGTGCTTCTCGGGGGAGCCTGTCTGAAGCTTTCTTT. This codes for CASRGSLSEAFF. V is TRBV19 and J is TRBJ1-1; D is perhaps TRBD1 (5 bases). This CDR3 contains 12 residues. The germline CDR1 and CDR2 sequences are LNHDA and SQIVND (reference sequence).

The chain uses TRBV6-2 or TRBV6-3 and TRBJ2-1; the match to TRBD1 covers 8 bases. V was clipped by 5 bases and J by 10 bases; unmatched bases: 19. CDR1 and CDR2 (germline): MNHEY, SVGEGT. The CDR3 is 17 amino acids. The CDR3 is CASSTYIFKDRGWEQFF. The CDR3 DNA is TGTGCCAGCAGTACCTACATTTTCAAAGACAGGGGATGGGAGCAGTTCTTC.

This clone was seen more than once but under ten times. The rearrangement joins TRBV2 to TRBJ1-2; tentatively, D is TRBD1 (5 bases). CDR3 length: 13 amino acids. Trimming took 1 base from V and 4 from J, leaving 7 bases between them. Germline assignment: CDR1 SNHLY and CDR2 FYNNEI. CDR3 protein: CASSEEGFYGYTF. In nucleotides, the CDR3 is TGTGCCAGCAGTGAAGAGGGGTTCTATGGCTACACCTTC. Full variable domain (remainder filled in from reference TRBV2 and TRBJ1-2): EPEVTQTPSHQVTQMGQEVILRCVPISNHLYFYWYRQILGQKVEFLVSFYNNEISEKSEIFDDQFSVERPDGSNFTLKIRSTKLEDSAMYFCASSEEGFYGYTFGSGTRLTVV.

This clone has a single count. CDR3 in DNA: TGTGCCAGCAGCTTAGATGGGAGGGCTCAGCCCCAGCATTTT. This sequence encodes CASSLDGRAQPQHF. The chain joins TRBV11-2 to TRBJ1-5; D gene uncertain. Trimming pared 0 bases from V and 6 bases from J, leaving 9 bases between. This CDR3 is 14 amino acids long. The germline V gene has CDR1 SGHAT and CDR2 FQNNGV. Full variable domain (rest looked up from reference TRBV11-2 and TRBJ1-5): EAGVAQSPRYKIIEKRQSVAFWCNPISGHATLYWYQQILGQGPKLLIQFQNNGVVDDSQLPKDRFSAERLKGVDSTLKIQPAKLEDSAVYLCASSLDGRAQPQHFGDGTRLSIL.

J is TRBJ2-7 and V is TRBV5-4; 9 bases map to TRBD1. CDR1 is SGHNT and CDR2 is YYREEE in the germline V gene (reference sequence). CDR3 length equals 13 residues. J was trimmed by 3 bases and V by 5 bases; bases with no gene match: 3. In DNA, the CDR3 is TGTGCCAGCAGGGGACAGGGAAACTACGAGCAGTACTTC. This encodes CASRGQGNYEQYF.

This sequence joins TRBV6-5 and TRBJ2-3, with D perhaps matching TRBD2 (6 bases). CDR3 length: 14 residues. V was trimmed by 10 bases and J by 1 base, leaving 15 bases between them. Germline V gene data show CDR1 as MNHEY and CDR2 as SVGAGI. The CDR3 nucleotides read TGTGCCACCAGCGATAGCGGACGCACAGATACGCAGTATTTT. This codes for CATSDSGRTDTQYF.